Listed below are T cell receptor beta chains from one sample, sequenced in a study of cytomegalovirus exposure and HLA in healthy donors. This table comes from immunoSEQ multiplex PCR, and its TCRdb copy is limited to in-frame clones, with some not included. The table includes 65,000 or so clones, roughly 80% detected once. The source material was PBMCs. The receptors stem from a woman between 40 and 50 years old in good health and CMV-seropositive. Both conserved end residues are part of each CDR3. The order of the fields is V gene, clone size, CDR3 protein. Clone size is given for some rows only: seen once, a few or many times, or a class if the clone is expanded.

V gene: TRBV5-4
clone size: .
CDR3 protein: CASSTPGQGYEQYF

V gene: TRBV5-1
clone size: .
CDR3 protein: CASSLGHPEEYGYTF

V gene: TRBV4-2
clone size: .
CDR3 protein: CASSPLRQEGYTF

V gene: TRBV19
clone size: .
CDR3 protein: CASSTPTGGANYGYTF

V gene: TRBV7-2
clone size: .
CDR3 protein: CASSLARWNTEAFF

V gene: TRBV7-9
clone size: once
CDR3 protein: CSSSIAGTANTGELFF

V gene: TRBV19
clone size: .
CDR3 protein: CASKEGLTPNQPQHF

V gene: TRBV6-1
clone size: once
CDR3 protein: CASTVGTGDGYTF

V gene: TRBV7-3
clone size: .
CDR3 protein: CASSTTGQETQYF

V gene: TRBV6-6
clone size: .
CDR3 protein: CASSLDRVGTEAFF

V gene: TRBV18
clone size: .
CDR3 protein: CATAKGTGFPDTQYF

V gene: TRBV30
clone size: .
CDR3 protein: CAWEAHNSYNEQFF

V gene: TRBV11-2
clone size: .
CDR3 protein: CASSLGGGGSTDTQYF

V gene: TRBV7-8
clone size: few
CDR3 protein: CASSSEGPQHF

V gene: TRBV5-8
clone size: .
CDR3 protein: CASSLAGRPHNEQFF

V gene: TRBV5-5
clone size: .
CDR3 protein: CASSLRRGTEAFF

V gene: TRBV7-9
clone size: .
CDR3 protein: CASSLQNNEQFF

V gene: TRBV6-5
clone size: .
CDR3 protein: CASSFFKLTEAFF

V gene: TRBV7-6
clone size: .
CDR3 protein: CASSESVQANTEAFF

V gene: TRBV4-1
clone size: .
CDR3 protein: CASSQDFSLSNQPQHF

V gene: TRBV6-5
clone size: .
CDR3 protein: CASSLQGFSGNTIYF

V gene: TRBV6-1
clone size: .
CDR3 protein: CASSAQGFGNQPQHF

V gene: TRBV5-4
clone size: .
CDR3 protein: CASSPSTGTVFYEQYF

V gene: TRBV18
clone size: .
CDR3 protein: CASSPGTGEAFF

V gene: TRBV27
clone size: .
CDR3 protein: CASSPKERGPLETQYF

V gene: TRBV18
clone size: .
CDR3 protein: CASSREEKLFF

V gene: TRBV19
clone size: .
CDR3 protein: CASSRGGGALYNEQFF

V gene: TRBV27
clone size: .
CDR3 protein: CASKPGTGGLGGTEAFF

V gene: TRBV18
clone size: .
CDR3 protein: CASSPLSFVKGTGNTGELFF

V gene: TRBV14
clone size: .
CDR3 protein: CASSPRRQNIRETQYF

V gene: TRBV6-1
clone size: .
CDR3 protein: CASSEPGRWNEQFF

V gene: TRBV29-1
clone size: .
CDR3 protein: CSVQQGSFETQYF

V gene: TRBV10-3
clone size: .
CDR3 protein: CAISGRDREHSYEQYF

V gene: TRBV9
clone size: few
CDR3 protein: CASSVMAGETQYF

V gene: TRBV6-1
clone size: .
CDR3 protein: CASREGNQPQHF

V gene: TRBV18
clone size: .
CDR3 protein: CASSPPGTVNEKLFF

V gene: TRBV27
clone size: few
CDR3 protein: CASSFIVGGTGTGELFF

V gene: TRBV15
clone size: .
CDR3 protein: CATSRLWTGGSPQPQHF

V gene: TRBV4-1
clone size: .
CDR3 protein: CASSPPGTPTYEQYF

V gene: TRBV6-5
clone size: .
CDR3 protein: CASSRTGAGTEAFF

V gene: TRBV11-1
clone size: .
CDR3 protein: CASSLQDRAYEQYF

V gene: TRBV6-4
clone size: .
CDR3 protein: CASGRTSGEADEQFF

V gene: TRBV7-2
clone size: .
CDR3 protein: CASSFYPAENTDTQYF

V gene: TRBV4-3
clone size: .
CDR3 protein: CASSVKPRGRTDTQYF

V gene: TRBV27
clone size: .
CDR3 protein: CASSARGGISQNYGYTF

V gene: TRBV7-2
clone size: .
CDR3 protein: CASRLRRGLNTEAFF

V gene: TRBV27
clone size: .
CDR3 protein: CASTVTGSSPLHF

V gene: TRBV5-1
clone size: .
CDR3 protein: CASSSGHPAGTQYF

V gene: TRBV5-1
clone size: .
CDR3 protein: CASSLGTGRIYEQYF

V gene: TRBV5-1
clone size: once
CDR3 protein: CASSLYGTSPQETQYF